The clone carrying this T cell receptor beta chain showed up just a few times. These data belong to a study of blood T cell repertoires in COVID-19. Generated by immunoSEQ multiplex PCR, the TCRdb table keeps only in-frame clones and is missing some. Of some 220,000 clones listed, more than 75% are singletons. V lost 5 bases to trimming and J lost 0 bases, with 11 bases between them. This CDR3 contains 16 residues. Per the germline V gene, CDR1 is SEHNR and CDR2 is FQNEAQ (reference sequence). Specimen: peripheral blood. This TCR came from a human donor in a cohort sampled during active COVID-19. The chain uses TRBV7-9 and TRBJ1-6; D is ambiguous. The CDR3 loop is CASSPGTSSYNSPLHF. The CDR3, as DNA: TGTGCCAGCAGCCCCGGTACGAGCTCCTATAATTCACCCCTCCACTTT.